This record covers a single T cell receptor (beta chain). As yet, its antigen is unknown. The data are from a study of blood T cells in healthy people across ages. V was clipped by 2 bases and J by 0 bases, with 8 bases between them. This CDR3 comprises 15 residues. CDR1 and CDR2 from the germline V gene are SGHTA and FQGNSA. Sample-barcoded 5' priming and a J-beta primer mix drove a second PCR of 7 to 11 cycles. MiXCR, run by TCRdb on the 5' RACE reads, gives a single entry per CDR3 protein. The table lists around 1,900,000 distinct CDR3 sequences, roughly two fifths of them singletons, with roughly 23% in the top ten. Findings of the study overall: As age increased, TCR beta diversity per million T cells fell in a roughly linear fashion. Both naive CD4+ cell counts and diversity were greater in long-lived donors than in aged donors. Donor CMV infection status was unknown, possibly confounding age-related changes in expanded clonotypes.

This receptor was identified in a human donor in good health. The V call is TRBV7-2, the J call TRBJ2-1; D gene unclear. The material sequenced was blood. CDR3 amino acids: CTSSLTLASYNEQFF. In DNA form, the CDR3 reads TGTACCAGCAGCTTAACCCTCGCCTCCTACAATGAGCAGTTCTTC.